This is a list of T cell receptor beta chains from one sample in a study of shared clonotypes between healthy human individuals. TCRdb keeps only in-frame clones here, not all; method: immunoSEQ multiplex PCR. Here the sample spans almost 750,000 clones, over 55% being singletons. Sequences were obtained from memory CD4+ T cells sorted from blood. The receptors derive from a woman aged 25 to 45 in good health. CDR3s include the opening cysteine and the closing phenylalanine or tryptophan. The D gene is left open where the match is weak. Only part of the rows carry a size: once, few, many, or a class if the clone is expanded.

TGTGCCAGCAATCAGGGGGCAACTAATGAAAAACTGTTTTTT CASNQGATNEKLFF TRBV6-6 TRBD1 - TRBJ1-4
TGCGCCAGCAGCTGGACGCTCAGGAGGTTCGGCGGGGAGCTGTTTTTT CASSWTLRRFGGELFF TRBV5-1 - - TRBJ2-2
TGCGCCAGCAGCTTAATCCTAGCGGAGAATGAGCAGTTCTTC CASSLILAENEQFF TRBV5-1 TRBD2 - TRBJ2-1
TGTGCCAGCTCACCACGGGACAAGGATAGGAATGGCTACACCTTC CASSPRDKDRNGYTF TRBV18 - - TRBJ1-2
TGTGCCAGCAAGGGGACCCCCTCTGGAAACACCATATATTTT CASKGTPSGNTIYF TRBV27 - - TRBJ1-3
TGCGCCAGCAGCTTATCGACAGGGGGGATGCCAGAGGTGGAACTGTTTTTT CASSLSTGGMPEVELFF TRBV5-1 TRBD1 - TRBJ1-4
TGTGCCAGCAGTTTCTACCAGACAGCAAAAGGCTATGGCTACACCTTC CASSFYQTAKGYGYTF TRBV28 - - TRBJ1-2
TGTGCCTGGAGTGGAGGACTAGCGGGAGGTTCAAATGAGCAGTTCTTC CAWSGGLAGGSNEQFF TRBV30 TRBD2 - TRBJ2-1
TGTGCCAGTAGCCGACAGGGCCGGAGTGGTAATCAGCCCCAGCATTTT CASSRQGRSGNQPQHF TRBV19 TRBD1 - TRBJ1-5
TGTGCCAGCAGGTTGACAGGCCGGGTGGCCCAGTACTTC CASRLTGRVAQYF TRBV6-1 - once TRBJ2-5
TGTGCCAGCAGCCCATCGGCGGGAACCACCTACGAGCAGTACTTC CASSPSAGTTYEQYF TRBV25-1 - - TRBJ2-7